This T cell receptor (beta chain) was captured in a study of blood T cell repertoires in COVID-19. The CDR3 runs 13 residues. The germline V gene encodes CDR1 SGHVS and CDR2 FNYEAQ. Trimming stripped 3 bases from V and 3 bases from J, with 6 bases between. Profiling relied on immunoSEQ multiplex PCR, and the TCRdb table lists in-frame clones only, not all of them. This sample carries roughly 440,000 clones, roughly 88% of them seen once, and the ten largest clones take approximately 12%. The clonotype was recovered from a woman in her forties or fifties with COVID-19, enrolled during active disease. Sequences were obtained from peripheral blood. The V gene is TRBV7-6, the J gene TRBJ2-1, with D unresolved. In nucleotides, the CDR3 is TGTGCCAGCAGCTTGGCTGACTACAATGAGCAGTTCTTC. The encoded protein is CASSLADYNEQFF. Filled out from reference TRBV7-6 and TRBJ2-1, the complete variable domain reads GAGVSQSPRYKVTKRGQDVALRCDPISGHVSLYWYRQALGQGPEFLTYFNYEAQQDKSGLPNDRFSAERPEGSISTLTIQRTEQRDSAMYRCASSLADYNEQFFGPGTRLTVL.